This passage covers 27 T cell receptor beta chains from one sample sequenced in a study of technical replicates of blood from a handful of donors. Libraries were prepared by immunoSEQ multiplex PCR; TCRdb keeps only in-frame clonotypes and omits some of them. The table has roughly 73,000 clones, roughly 93% seen once. The material sequenced was T cells isolated from PBMCs. The source of these receptors is a human donor in good health.

The V gene is TRBV6-1, the J gene TRBJ1-5, with D possibly being TRBD1 (6 bases). There are 14 residues in the CDR3. CDR1 and CDR2 (germline): MNHNS, SASEGT. Trimming took off 4 bases at V and 6 bases at J, with 13 bases between the two ends. CDR3 in amino acids: CASSVSGVGQPQHF. DNA of the CDR3: TGTGCCAGCAGTGTTTCAGGGGTAGGTCAGCCCCAGCATTTT.

This clone was observed a single time. The V call is TRBV4-1, the J call TRBJ1-1; 9 nucleotides line up with TRBD1. V shed 4 bases and J 0 bases; nucleotides not matched to a gene: 3. Germline V CDR1 and CDR2: MGHRA, YSYEKL. This CDR3 comprises 15 residues. CDR3 sequence: CASSLGQGMNTEAFF. CDR3 nucleotide sequence: TGCGCCAGCAGCCTAGGACAGGGGATGAACACTGAAGCTTTCTTT.

V is TRBV11-2 and J is TRBJ2-7; 11 nucleotides agree with TRBD2. V shed 1 base, J shed 2 bases, and the junction held 4 bases outside the gene matches. The CDR3 loop spans 16 amino acids. CDR1 SGHAT and CDR2 FQNNGV come from the germline V gene. The CDR3 region has the DNA TGTGCCAGCAGCTTAGTTACTAGCGGGAGTGCCTACGAGCAGTACTTC. The encoded protein is CASSLVTSGSAYEQYF.

This chain links TRBV5-4 with TRBJ2-5; possible D gene TRBD1, 6 bases. Germline V gene sequence: CDR1 SGHNT, CDR2 YYREEE (reference sequence). V dropped 2 bases and J dropped 1 base, with 9 bases sitting between them. The CDR3 has 14 amino acids. The CDR3 nucleotides are TGTGCCAGCAGCTTCTGGGGGCTCCAAGAGACCCAGTACTTC. Amino acid sequence: CASSFWGLQETQYF.

This clone was counted only a few times. The chain carries TRBV11-3 and TRBJ1-1; D is perhaps TRBD1 (6 bases). Trimming pared 4 bases from V and 3 bases from J, leaving 12 bases between. The length of the CDR3 is 14 residues. Per germline, CDR1 SGHNT and CDR2 YENEEA. The DNA for the CDR3 is TGTGCCAGCAGCTCCTACAGACAGGACACTGAAGCTTTCTTT. Its translation is CASSSYRQDTEAFF.

The rearrangement links TRBV7-9 to TRBJ1-2; D perhaps matches TRBD1 (5 bases). CDR3 size: 14 residues. V lost 0 bases to trimming and J lost 5 bases, with 10 bases between them. In germline, CDR1 is SEHNR, CDR2 FQNEAQ (reference sequence). This chain's CDR3 is CASSLARVRYGYTF. In nucleotides, the CDR3 is TGTGCCAGCAGCTTAGCCAGGGTGCGGTATGGCTACACCTTC.

The sample holds one count of this clone. The chain has TRBV10-3 and TRBJ2-1; 13 nucleotides line up with TRBD2. Germline V CDR1 and CDR2: ENHRY, SYGVKD. After removal of 5 bases from V and 4 bases from J, the junction contained 5 bases not matched to a gene. This CDR3 has 16 amino acids. The CDR3 loop reads CAISTGTSGTYNEQFF. DNA of the CDR3: TGTGCCATCAGTACCGGGACTAGCGGGACATACAATGAGCAGTTCTTC.

This chain joins TRBV28 and TRBJ2-7; 12 bases map to TRBD2. Germline CDR1 is MDHEN and CDR2 is SYDVKM. Losses at the gene ends were 3 bases for V and 1 base for J; bases not matched to a gene: 13. The CDR3 loop spans 19 amino acids. The chain's CDR3 is CASSFGFQGLAGSSYEQYF. The DNA of the CDR3 is TGTGCCAGCAGTTTTGGATTCCAGGGACTAGCGGGCTCGTCCTACGAGCAGTACTTC.

V gene TRBV5-1 combines with J gene TRBJ1-1, with TRBD1 as a possible D gene (5 bases). The CDR3 consists of 13 residues. The V end was cut by 2 bases, the J end by 0 bases, with 5 bases between. Germline V CDR1 and CDR2: SGHRS, YFSETQ. The DNA of the CDR3 is TGCGCCAGCAGCTTAGGGGTGAACACTGAAGCTTTCTTT. Amino acids: CASSLGVNTEAFF.

The V and J genes are TRBV10-3 and TRBJ1-1, with D maybe TRBD1 (6 bases). CDR1 is ENHRY, CDR2 SYGVKD, per germline. CDR3 length equals 13 residues. V lost 5 bases and J lost 13, with 20 bases in between. As DNA, the CDR3 is TGTGCCATCAGTCCGGGACATGAGTCTATAGGTTTCTTT. Translation gives CAISPGHESIGFF.

The chain links TRBV11-3 to TRBJ2-7, with 10 bases lining up with TRBD1. With 3 bases clipped from V and 2 bases from J, the junction kept 7 bases outside the gene matches. The germline CDR1 and CDR2 sequences are SGHNT and YENEEA. This CDR3 spans 16 amino acids. CDR3 nucleotide sequence: TGTGCCAGCAGCTTGCCGGGACAGGGGTTAGCCTACGAGCAGTACTTC. Its protein product is CASSLPGQGLAYEQYF.

This chain uses TRBV28 with TRBJ2-7; D not resolved. Germline CDR1 is MDHEN and CDR2 is SYDVKM. The CDR3 contains 12 residues. V dropped 2 bases and J dropped 3 bases, with 5 bases sitting between them. This chain's CDR3 is CASSLGLYEQYF. The CDR3 DNA reads TGTGCCAGCAGTTTAGGGCTCTACGAGCAGTACTTC.

The V call is TRBV27, the J call TRBJ2-1, with 10 bases that match TRBD1. This CDR3 is built from 14 residues. Germline-derived CDR1 and CDR2 are MNHEY and SMNVEV (reference sequence). With 6 bases clipped from V and 8 bases from J, the junction kept 7 bases outside the gene matches. The DNA of the CDR3 is TGTGCCAGCAGCAGACAGGGGGCTGCAGATGAGCAGTTCTTC. Residues: CASSRQGAADEQFF.

This clone came up a few times. The rearrangement links TRBV7-9 to TRBJ2-7, with 8 bases identical to TRBD2. Germline-derived CDR1 and CDR2 are SEHNR and FQNEAQ (reference sequence). The CDR3 covers 15 residues. Losses at the gene ends were 1 base for V and 4 bases for J; bases not matched to a gene: 6. The CDR3 DNA follows: TGTGCCAGCAGCTTAGATACGGGGGGGCTGTACGAGCAGTACTTC. Translated, it gives CASSLDTGGLYEQYF.

V and J are TRBV6-6 and TRBJ1-2, with 8 bases fitting TRBD1. CDR1 is MNHNY, CDR2 SVGAGI, per germline (reference sequence). CDR3 length: 14 residues. With V trimmed by 6 bases and J by 2 bases, 5 bases remained unmatched. CDR3 loop: CASSRTGRNYGYTF. Here the CDR3 DNA reads TGTGCCAGCAGCCGGACAGGGAGAAACTATGGCTACACCTTC.

The gene calls are TRBV7-9 and TRBJ2-1; TRBD2 might be the D (6 bases). The CDR3 is 13 amino acids. V was pared by 3 bases and J by 8 bases, with 11 bases between. Germline CDR1 SEHNR, CDR2 FQNEAQ (reference sequence). CDR3 sequence reads: CASSLYSGDEQFF. The CDR3 DNA sequence: TGTGCCAGCAGCTTGTATTCGGGGGATGAGCAGTTCTTC.

The CDR3 region has the DNA TGTGCCAGCAGCTTAGCACGGAGCGTCCGCTACGAGCAGTACTTC. Translated, it gives CASSLARSVRYEQYF. V is TRBV7-8 and J is TRBJ2-7; no clear D. CDR1 is SGHVS and CDR2 is FQNEAQ in the germline V gene. V shed 0 bases and J shed 3 bases, with 12 bases lying between them. The CDR3 spans 15 residues.

The rearrangement uses TRBV30 and TRBJ1-5; possible D gene TRBD1, 5 bases. The germline V gene has CDR1 GTSNPN and CDR2 SVGIG (reference sequence). Trimming shortened V by 0 bases and J by 5 bases, and 8 bases separated the two germline ends. This CDR3 is built from 13 residues. The CDR3 DNA reads as TGTGCCTGGAGTGTACGGGGGGATCAGCCCCAGCATTTT. This translates into CAWSVRGDQPQHF.

This clone was recorded a few times. This chain uses TRBV7-9 with TRBJ2-3; D unresolved. This CDR3 spans 14 amino acids. V lost 5 bases and J lost 5, with 14 bases in between. Germline-derived CDR1 and CDR2 are SEHNR and FQNEAQ (reference sequence). The CDR3 region has the DNA TGTGCCAGCAGCCCGAGAGTCGGGTTAGATACGCAGTATTTT. It is translated as CASSPRVGLDTQYF.

This chain connects TRBV28 to TRBJ2-1; a weak D match, TRBD1 (5 bases). Germline lookup yields CDR1 MDHEN and CDR2 SYDVKM. V was clipped by 8 bases and J by 6 bases, with 8 bases between them. CDR3 size: 11 residues. CDR3 in DNA: TGTGCCAGCTCCAGGGTCAATGAGCAGTTCTTC. This encodes CASSRVNEQFF.

The table lists this clone with a count of one. The chain uses TRBV11-3 and TRBJ1-1, with TRBD1 identical over 9 bases. The CDR3 is 17 amino acids. With V trimmed by 1 base and J by 0 bases, 6 bases remained unmatched. Per the germline V gene, CDR1 is SGHNT and CDR2 is YENEEA. CDR3 nucleotides: TGTGCCAGCAGCTTAGTGGCGACAGGGGGAATGAACACTGAAGCTTTCTTT. Protein sequence: CASSLVATGGMNTEAFF.

This clone was counted once. The gene calls are TRBV27 and TRBJ2-3, with 12 bases fitting TRBD2. Germline V gives CDR1 MNHEY, CDR2 SMNVEV (reference sequence). With 7 bases clipped from V and 4 bases from J, the junction kept 6 bases outside the gene matches. CDR3 length: 15 amino acids. CDR3 DNA sequence: TGTGCCAGCATACGACTAGCGGGAGTCTCAGATACGCAGTATTTT. Protein product: CASIRLAGVSDTQYF.

This chain joins TRBV19 and TRBJ2-5; a possible D gene is TRBD2 (6 bases). The CDR3 totals 14 residues. Germline CDR1 reads LNHDA; CDR2 reads SQIVND (reference sequence). Trimming took off 4 bases at V and 0 bases at J, with 9 bases between the two ends. The CDR3 spells CASSKERDQETQYF. For the CDR3, the DNA is TGTGCCAGTAGTAAAGAGCGGGACCAAGAGACCCAGTACTTC.

This clone was observed once. The chain recombines TRBV5-6 with TRBJ2-7; maybe TRBD1 (5 bases). The ends were cut back, 2 bases at V and 2 bases at J, with 11 bases in the middle. This CDR3 has 14 residues. CDR1 and CDR2 (germline): SGHDT, YYEEEE. The CDR3 here is CASSFGIGAYEQYF. DNA of the CDR3: TGTGCCAGCAGCTTTGGGATAGGGGCCTACGAGCAGTACTTC.

In DNA form, the CDR3 reads TGTGCCAGCAGCTTAGGAGGGAGGGTAGATTCACCCCTCCACTTT. This sequence encodes CASSLGGRVDSPLHF. This sequence joins TRBV7-6 and TRBJ1-6; D ambiguous. V shed 1 base and J shed 8 bases, with 12 bases lying between them. This CDR3 spans 15 amino acids. From germline, CDR1 is SGHVS and CDR2 FNYEAQ.

This clone was detected only once. This sequence joins TRBV14 and TRBJ2-7; 12 nucleotides line up with TRBD1. Trimming cost V 6 bases and J 6 bases; bases outside gene matches: 3. There are 13 residues in the CDR3. Germline CDR1 is SGHDN and CDR2 is FVKESK. CDR3 region: CASRGTGGLEQYF. The CDR3 DNA follows: TGTGCCAGCAGAGGGACAGGGGGCCTCGAGCAGTACTTC.

The chain uses TRBV10-1 and TRBJ1-1; the D is unclear. The CDR3 contains 13 residues. Germline values: CDR1 WNHNN, CDR2 SYGVQD (reference sequence). V was trimmed by 0 bases and J by 7 bases, leaving 9 bases between them. This CDR3 reads CASSESGRFEAFF. CDR3 DNA: TGCGCCAGCAGTGAGTCGGGCAGGTTTGAAGCTTTCTTT.